The T cell receptor beta chain under discussion was sequenced for a study of STAT5B mutations in CD4+ large granular lymphocyte leukemia. Study details: Healthy donors showed HLA-associated enrichment of the CDR3 'QG' motif. Study observations and caveats: Patient CD4-sorted repertoires looked more clonal than healthy CD4+ repertoires, even without putative leukemic clones. Main leukemic clonotypes were patient-specific, but roughly 25% appeared at low frequency elsewhere.

TCRdb's copy holds only in-frame clones and misses some; the assay was immunoSEQ multiplex PCR. Of around 31,000 clones in the sample, around 74% were seen once. As regards this clone: Its antigen is as yet unknown.

Control samples were healthy donors' buffy coats. Germline V lookup: CDR1 LNHDA, CDR2 SQIVND (reference sequence). The CDR3 length is 12 residues. The V and J ends lost 5 bases and 8 bases respectively, with 10 bases between them. The chain has TRBV19 and TRBJ1-5; weak D call: TRBD1 (6 bases). This clonotype was sampled from a human donor in good health. Sequenced material: CD4+ T cells from blood buffy coats. CDR3 coding DNA: TGTGCCAGTAGTGTCAGGGGTGAGCCCCAGCATTTT. Translating gives CASSVRGEPQHF.